The T cell receptor beta chain under discussion was sequenced for a study of blood T cell repertoires in COVID-19. The study assigned cohorts using participant-reported clinical history. This table comes from immunoSEQ multiplex PCR, and its TCRdb copy is limited to in-frame clones, with some not included. The sample has around 300,000 clones; 80% to 90% are singletons. The germline CDR1 and CDR2 sequences are LNHDA and SQIVND (reference sequence). The CDR3 covers 15 residues. V dropped 5 bases and J dropped 4; count of bases not matched to a gene: 4. What was sequenced was PBMCs or T cells enriched from blood (not recorded which). This chain connects TRBV19 to TRBJ2-3, with 12 positions matching TRBD2. This sequence was found in a woman between 18 and 29 years old who had recovered from COVID-19. The CDR3 DNA follows: TGTGCCAGTAGTCCCCTAGCGGGGGGGCCAGATACGCAGTATTTT. Its protein product is CASSPLAGGPDTQYF. The full variable domain, completed using reference TRBV19 and TRBJ2-3, is DGGITQSPKYLFRKEGQNVTLSCEQNLNHDAMYWYRQDPGQGLRLIYYSQIVNDFQKGDIAEGYSVSREKKESFPLTVTSAQKNPTAFYLCASSPLAGGPDTQYFGPGTRLTVL.